This TCR beta chain was recorded in a study of T cell responses to AZD1222 COVID-19 vaccine. Broader study findings: CD4 TCRs covered the whole spike, strongest at regions 160-218 and 743-854.

With regard to this clone: Its antigen is not known.

V lost 3 bases and J 1 base, leaving 18 bases between the germline ends. The CDR3 runs to 17 residues. Per the germline V gene, CDR1 is MGHRA and CDR2 is YSYEKL. Assay used: immunoSEQ multiplex PCR; TCRdb lists only in-frame clones, some missing. Found here are over 150,000 clones, approximately 86% of them singletons; the top ten hold 2.6%. The TCR originated in an adult in good health. The chain combines TRBV4-1 with TRBJ1-2; possible D gene TRBD1, 5 bases. The sample in question was peripheral blood, obtained on day 0 of AZD1222 vaccination. The CDR3 region is CASSQSPFPGGNYGYTF. The CDR3 bases are TGCGCCAGCAGCCAGTCCCCGTTCCCTGGGGGTAACTATGGCTACACCTTC.